What follows is one T cell receptor (beta chain) and its context. The data were taken from a study of blood T cell repertoires in COVID-19. Study as a whole: Spain, Italy and the United States supplied samples that represented acute and convalescent COVID-19. Sources were T cells, B-cell-depleted T cells, or PBMCs; the material itself was cDNA or gDNA.

There are 17 residues in the CDR3. The trim removed 3 bases at V and 8 bases at J, leaving 16 bases unmatched. Per the germline V gene, CDR1 is MGHDK and CDR2 is SYGVNS. In the study's own analysis: Amplification of reference gene primers provided the estimated nucleated cell counts. Libraries were prepared by immunoSEQ multiplex PCR; TCRdb keeps only in-frame clonotypes and omits some of them. The DNA gave D and trimming, while V, J and clone size come from that table. This sample has 350,000 or so clones, with around 83% found just once. V gene TRBV25-1 combines with J gene TRBJ2-1, with 7 bases fitting TRBD1. This TCR was sampled from a man younger than 40 with active or convalescent COVID-19. The specimen was peripheral blood. The CDR3 here is CASSEGPTGQGSDEQFF. DNA for the CDR3: TGTGCCAGCAGTGAGGGCCCGACAGGGCAGGGGTCAGATGAGCAGTTCTTC.